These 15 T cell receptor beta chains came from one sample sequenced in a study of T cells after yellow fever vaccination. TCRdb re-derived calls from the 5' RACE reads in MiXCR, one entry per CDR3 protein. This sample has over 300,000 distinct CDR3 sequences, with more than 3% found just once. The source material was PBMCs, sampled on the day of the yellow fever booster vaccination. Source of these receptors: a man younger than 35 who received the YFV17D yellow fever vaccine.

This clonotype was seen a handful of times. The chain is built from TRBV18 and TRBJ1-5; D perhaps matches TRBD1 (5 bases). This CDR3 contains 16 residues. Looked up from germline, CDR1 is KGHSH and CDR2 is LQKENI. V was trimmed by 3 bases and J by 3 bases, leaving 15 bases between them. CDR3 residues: CASSPTTAASNQPQHF. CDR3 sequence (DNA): TGTGCCAGCTCACCCACGACAGCGGCGTCCAATCAGCCCCAGCATTTT.

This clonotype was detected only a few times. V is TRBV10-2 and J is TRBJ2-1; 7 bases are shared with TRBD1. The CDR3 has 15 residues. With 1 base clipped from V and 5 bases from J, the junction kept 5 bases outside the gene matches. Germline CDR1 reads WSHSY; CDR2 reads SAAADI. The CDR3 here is CASSELGQSDNEQFF. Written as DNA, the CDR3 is TGCGCCAGCAGTGAGTTGGGACAGAGCGACAATGAGCAGTTCTTC.

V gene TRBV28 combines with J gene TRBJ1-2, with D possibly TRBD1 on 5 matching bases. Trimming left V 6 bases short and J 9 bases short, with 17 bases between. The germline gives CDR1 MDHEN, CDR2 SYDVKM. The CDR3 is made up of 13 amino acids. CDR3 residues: CASSSGTDRSYTF. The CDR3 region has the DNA TGTGCCAGCAGCTCGGGGACCGACCGGAGCTACACCTTC.

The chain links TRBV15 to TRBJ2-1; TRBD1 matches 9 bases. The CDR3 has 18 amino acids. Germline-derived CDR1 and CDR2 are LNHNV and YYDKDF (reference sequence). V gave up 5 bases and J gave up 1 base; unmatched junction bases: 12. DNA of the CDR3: TGTGCCACCAGCCGAACCACCCGGACAGGGGCATCCTACAATGAGCAGTTCTTC. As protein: CATSRTTRTGASYNEQFF.

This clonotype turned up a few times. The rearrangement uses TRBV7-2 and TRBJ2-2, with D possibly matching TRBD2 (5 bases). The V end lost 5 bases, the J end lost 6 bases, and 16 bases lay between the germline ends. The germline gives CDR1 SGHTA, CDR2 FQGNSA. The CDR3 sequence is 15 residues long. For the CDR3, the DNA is TGTGCCAGCAGCATAAGCCCGACTATCGCCGGGGAGCTGTTTTTT. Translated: CASSISPTIAGELFF.

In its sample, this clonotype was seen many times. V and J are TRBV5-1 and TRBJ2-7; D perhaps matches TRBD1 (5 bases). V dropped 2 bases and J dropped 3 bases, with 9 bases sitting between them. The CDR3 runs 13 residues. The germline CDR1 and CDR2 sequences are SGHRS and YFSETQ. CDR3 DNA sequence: TGCGCCAGCAGCTTTCTCGACAGCTACGAGCAGTACGTC. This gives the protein CASSFLDSYEQYV.

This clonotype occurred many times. The CDR3 here is CASSLGGGAHEKLFF. The CDR3 region has the DNA TGCGCCAGCAGCTTGGGTGGGGGCGCGCATGAAAAACTGTTTTTT. The chain links TRBV5-1 to TRBJ1-4; maybe TRBD1 (6 bases). The CDR3 is made up of 15 amino acids. Trimming removed 0 bases from V and 6 bases from J, with 12 bases in between. Germline CDR1 reads SGHRS; CDR2 reads YFSETQ.

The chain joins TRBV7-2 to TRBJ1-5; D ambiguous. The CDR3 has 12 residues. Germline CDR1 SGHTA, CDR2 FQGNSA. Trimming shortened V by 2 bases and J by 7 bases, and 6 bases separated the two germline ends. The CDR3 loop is CASSLPRQPQHF. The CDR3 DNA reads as TGTGCCAGCAGCTTACCCCGGCAGCCCCAGCATTTT. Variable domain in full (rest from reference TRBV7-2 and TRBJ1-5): GAGVSQSPSNKVTEKGKDVELRCDPISGHTALYWYRQSLGQGLEFLIYFQGNSAPDKSGLPSDRFSAERTGGSVSTLTIQRTQQEDSAVYLCASSLPRQPQHFGDGTRLSIL.

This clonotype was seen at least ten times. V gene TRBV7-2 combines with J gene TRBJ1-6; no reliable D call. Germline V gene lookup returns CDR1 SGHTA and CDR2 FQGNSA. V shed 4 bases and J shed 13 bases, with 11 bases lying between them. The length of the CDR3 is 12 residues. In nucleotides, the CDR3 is TGTGCCAGCAGCTCCCGCTATACTCCCCTCCACTTT. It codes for CASSSRYTPLHF. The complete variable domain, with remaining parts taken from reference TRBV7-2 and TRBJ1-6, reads GAGVSQSPSNKVTEKGKDVELRCDPISGHTALYWYRQSLGQGLEFLIYFQGNSAPDKSGLPSDRFSAERTGGSVSTLTIQRTQQEDSAVYLCASSSRYTPLHFGNGTRLTVT.

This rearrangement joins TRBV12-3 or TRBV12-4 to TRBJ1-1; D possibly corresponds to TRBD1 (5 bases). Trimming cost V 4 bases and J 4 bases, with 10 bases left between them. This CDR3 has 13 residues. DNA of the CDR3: TGTGCCAGCAGTTACGTCGGGGGCACTGAAGCTTTCTTT. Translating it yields CASSYVGGTEAFF.

The CDR3 region has the DNA TGTGCCAGCACCGGGACAGAAATCACAGATACGCAGTATTTT. Its translation: CASTGTEITDTQYF. The V call is TRBV7-6, the J call TRBJ2-3; 7 bases match TRBD1. The CDR3 totals 14 residues. CDR1 and CDR2 (germline): SGHVS, FNYEAQ. The junction had 6 bases not matched to a gene; V was cut back by 7 bases and J by 2 bases.

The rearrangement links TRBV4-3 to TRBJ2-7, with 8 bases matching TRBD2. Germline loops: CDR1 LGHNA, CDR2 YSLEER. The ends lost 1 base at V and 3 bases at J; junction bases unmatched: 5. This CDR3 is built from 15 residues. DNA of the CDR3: TGCGCCAGCAGCCAAGGGACTAGCCCACTCTACGAGCAGTACTTC. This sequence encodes CASSQGTSPLYEQYF.

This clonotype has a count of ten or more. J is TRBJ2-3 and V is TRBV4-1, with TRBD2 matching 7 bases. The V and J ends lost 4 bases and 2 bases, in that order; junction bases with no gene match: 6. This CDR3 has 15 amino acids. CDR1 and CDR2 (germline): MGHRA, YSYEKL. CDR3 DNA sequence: TGCGCCAGCAGCCCAGGGACTACATACACAGATACGCAGTATTTT. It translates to CASSPGTTYTDTQYF.

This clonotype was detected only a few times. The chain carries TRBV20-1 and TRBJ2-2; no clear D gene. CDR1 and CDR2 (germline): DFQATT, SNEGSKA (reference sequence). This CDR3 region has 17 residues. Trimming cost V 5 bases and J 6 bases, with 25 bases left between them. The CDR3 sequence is CSAPRTSRAFISGELFF. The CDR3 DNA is TGCAGTGCTCCACGTACAAGTCGGGCGTTCATCTCCGGGGAGCTGTTTTTT.

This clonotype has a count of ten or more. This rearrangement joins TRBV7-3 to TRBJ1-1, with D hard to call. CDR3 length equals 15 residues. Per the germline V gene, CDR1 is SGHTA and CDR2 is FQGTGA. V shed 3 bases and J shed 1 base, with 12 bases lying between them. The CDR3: CASSFDGPRNTEAFF. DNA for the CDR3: TGTGCCAGCAGCTTTGACGGACCTAGGAACACTGAAGCTTTCTTT.